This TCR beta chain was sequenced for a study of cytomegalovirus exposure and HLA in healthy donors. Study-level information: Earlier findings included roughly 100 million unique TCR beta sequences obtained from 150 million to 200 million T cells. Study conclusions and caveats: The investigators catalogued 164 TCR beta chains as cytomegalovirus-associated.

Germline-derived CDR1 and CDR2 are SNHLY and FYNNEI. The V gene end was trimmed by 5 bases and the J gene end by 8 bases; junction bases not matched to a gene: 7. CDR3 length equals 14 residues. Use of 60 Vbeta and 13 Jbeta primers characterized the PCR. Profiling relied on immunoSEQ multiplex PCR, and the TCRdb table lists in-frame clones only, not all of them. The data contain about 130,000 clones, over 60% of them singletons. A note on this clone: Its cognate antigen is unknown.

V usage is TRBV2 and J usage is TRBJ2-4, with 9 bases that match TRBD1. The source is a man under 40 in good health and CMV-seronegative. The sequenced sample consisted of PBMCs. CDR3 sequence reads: CASSSGQGGDIQYF. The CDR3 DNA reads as TGTGCCAGCAGTTCGGGACAGGGTGGGGACATTCAGTACTTC.